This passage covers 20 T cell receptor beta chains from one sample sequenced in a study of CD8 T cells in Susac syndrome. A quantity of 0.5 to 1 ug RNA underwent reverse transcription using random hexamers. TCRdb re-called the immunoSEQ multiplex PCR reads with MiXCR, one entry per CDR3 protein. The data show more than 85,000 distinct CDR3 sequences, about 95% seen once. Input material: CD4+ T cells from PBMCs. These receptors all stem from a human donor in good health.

The CDR3 bases are TGTGCCAGCAGCCGCGCTCCGGTCGCCTACGAGCAGTACTTC. This translates into CASSRAPVAYEQYF. V is TRBV7-2 and J is TRBJ2-7; D remains unclear. Germline CDR1 reads SGHTA; CDR2 reads FQGNSA. The V end lost 5 bases, the J end lost 2 bases, and 13 bases lay between the germline ends. This CDR3 comprises 14 residues.

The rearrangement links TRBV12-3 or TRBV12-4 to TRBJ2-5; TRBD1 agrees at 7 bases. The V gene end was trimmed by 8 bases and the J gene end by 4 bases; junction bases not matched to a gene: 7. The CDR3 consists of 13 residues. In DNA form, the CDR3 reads TGTGCCAGCTGCCGGGACAGTCGAGAGACCCAGTACTTC. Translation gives CASCRDSRETQYF.

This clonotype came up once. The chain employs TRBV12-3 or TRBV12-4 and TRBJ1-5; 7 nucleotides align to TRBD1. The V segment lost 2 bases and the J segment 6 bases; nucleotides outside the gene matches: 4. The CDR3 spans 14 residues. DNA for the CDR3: TGTGCCAGCAGTTTACAGGGGGGAGGTCAGCCCCAGCATTTT. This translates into CASSLQGGGQPQHF.

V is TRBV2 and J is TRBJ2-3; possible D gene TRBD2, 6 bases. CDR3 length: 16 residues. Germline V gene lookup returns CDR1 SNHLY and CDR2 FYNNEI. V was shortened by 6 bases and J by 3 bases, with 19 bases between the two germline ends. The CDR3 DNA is TGTGCCAGCAGCCGGTCCCGACTAGGAGTTACAGATACGCAGTATTTT. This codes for CASSRSRLGVTDTQYF.

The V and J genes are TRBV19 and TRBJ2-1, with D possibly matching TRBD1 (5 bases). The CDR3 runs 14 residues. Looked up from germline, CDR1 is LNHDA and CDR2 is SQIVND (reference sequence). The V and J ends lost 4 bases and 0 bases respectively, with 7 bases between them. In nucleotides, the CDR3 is TGTGCCAGTAGTAAGGGGAACTCCTACAATGAGCAGTTCTTC. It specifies CASSKGNSYNEQFF.

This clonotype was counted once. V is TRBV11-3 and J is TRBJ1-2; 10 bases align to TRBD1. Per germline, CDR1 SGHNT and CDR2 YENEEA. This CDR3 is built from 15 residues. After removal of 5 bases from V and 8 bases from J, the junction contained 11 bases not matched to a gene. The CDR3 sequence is CASSIQGTGDGGYTF. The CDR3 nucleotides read TGTGCCAGCAGCATCCAAGGGACAGGGGATGGGGGCTACACCTTC.

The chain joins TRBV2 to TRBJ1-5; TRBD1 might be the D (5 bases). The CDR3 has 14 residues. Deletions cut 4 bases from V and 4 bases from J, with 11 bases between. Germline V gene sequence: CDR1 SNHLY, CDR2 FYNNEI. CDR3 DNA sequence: TGTGCCAGCAGTGCTGACAGTTTGAATCAGCCCCAGCATTTT. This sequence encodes CASSADSLNQPQHF.

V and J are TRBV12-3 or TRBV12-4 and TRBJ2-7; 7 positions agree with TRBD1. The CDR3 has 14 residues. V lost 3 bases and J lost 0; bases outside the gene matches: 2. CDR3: CASSFSGGSYEQYF. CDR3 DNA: TGTGCCAGCAGTTTTTCAGGGGGCTCCTACGAGCAGTACTTC.

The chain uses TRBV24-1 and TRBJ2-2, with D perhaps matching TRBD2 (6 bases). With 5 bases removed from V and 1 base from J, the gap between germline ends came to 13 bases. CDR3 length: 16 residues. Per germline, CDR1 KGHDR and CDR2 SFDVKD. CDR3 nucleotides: TGTGCCACCAGTGGCCGGGGGTCCTTGAACACCGGGGAGCTGTTTTTT. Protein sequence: CATSGRGSLNTGELFF.

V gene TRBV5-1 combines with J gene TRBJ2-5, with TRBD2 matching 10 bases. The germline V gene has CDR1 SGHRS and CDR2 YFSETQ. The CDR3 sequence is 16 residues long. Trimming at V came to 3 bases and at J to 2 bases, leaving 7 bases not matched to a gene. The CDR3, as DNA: TGCGCCAGCAGCTCTGAGGGTAGCGGGGGGCAAGAGACCCAGTACTTC. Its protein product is CASSSEGSGGQETQYF.

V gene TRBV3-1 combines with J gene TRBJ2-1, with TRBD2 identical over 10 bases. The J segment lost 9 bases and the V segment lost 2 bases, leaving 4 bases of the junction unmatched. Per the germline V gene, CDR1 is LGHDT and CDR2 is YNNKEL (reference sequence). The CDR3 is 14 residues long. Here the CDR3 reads CASSQLAGEVEQFF. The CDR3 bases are TGTGCCAGCAGCCAACTAGCGGGAGAGGTTGAGCAGTTCTTC.

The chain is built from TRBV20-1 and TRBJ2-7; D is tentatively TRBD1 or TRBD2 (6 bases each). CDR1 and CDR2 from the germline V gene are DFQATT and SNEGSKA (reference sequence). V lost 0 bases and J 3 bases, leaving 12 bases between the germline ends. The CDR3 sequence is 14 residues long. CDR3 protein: CSARDEEGVYEQYF. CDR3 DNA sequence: TGCAGTGCTAGAGATGAGGAGGGGGTCTACGAGCAGTACTTC.

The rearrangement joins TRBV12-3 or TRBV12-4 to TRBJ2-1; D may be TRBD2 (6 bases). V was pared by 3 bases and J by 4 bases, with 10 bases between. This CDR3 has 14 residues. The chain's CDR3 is CASSFGGVYNEQFF. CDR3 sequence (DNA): TGTGCCAGCAGTTTCGGCGGGGTTTACAATGAGCAGTTCTTC.

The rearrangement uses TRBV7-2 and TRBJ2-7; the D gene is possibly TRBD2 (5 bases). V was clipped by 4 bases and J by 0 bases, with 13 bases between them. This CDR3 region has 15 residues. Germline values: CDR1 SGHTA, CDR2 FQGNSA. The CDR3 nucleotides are TGTGCCAGCAGCTCGAGCGGAGCTTCCTCCTACGAGCAGTACTTC. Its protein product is CASSSSGASSYEQYF.

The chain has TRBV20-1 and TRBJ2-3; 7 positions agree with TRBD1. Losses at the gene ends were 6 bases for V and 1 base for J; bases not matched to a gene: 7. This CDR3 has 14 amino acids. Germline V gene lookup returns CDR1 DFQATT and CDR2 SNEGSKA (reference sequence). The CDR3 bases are TGCAGTGCCCCGACAGGGAAGGGCACAGATACGCAGTATTTT. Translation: CSAPTGKGTDTQYF.

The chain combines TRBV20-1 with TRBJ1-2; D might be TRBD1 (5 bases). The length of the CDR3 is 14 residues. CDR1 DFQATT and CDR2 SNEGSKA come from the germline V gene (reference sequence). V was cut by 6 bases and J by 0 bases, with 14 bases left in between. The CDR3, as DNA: TGCAGTGCCAGCCCCGGGACTTCTAACTATGGCTACACCTTC. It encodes CSASPGTSNYGYTF.

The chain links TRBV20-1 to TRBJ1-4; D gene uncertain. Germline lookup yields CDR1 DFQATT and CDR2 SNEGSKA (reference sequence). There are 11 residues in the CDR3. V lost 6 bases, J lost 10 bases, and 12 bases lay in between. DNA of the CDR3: TGCAGTGCCAACAGTGGAGTAAAACTGTTTTTT. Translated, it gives CSANSGVKLFF.

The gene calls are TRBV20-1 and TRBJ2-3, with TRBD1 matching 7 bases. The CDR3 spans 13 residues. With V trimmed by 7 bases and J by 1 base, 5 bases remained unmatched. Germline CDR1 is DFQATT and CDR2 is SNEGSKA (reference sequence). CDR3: CSGGTGGTDTQYF. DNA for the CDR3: TGCAGTGGTGGTACAGGGGGCACAGATACGCAGTATTTT.

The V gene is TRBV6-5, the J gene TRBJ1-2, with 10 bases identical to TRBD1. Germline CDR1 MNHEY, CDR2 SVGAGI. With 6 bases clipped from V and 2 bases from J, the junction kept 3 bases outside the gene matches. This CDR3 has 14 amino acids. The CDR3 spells CASREGQGNYGYTF. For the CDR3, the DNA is TGTGCCAGCAGAGAGGGACAGGGGAACTATGGCTACACCTTC.

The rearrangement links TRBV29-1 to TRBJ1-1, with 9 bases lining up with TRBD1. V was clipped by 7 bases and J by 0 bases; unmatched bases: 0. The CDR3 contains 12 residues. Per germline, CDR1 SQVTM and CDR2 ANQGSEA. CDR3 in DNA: TGCAGCGGGACAGGGGTGAACACTGAAGCTTTCTTT. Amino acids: CSGTGVNTEAFF.